The present entry profiles one TCR beta chain with its context. Original handling: For nucleated cells, counts were estimated from reference gene primer amplification. TCRdb's copy holds only in-frame clones and misses some; the assay was immunoSEQ multiplex PCR. D and trimming come from the DNA, and the V and J calls and clone size come from that table. The repertoire holds fewer than 300,000 clones, over 70% seen once, with 8% to 9.5% in the top ten. CDR3 size: 13 residues. The V and J ends lost 9 bases and 7 bases, in that order; junction bases with no gene match: 8. The germline V gene encodes CDR1 SGHAT and CDR2 FQNNGV. This sample is drawn from a study of blood T cell repertoires in COVID-19. Study-level information: COVID-19 samples collected from the United States, Italy and Spain covered acute and convalescent phases. PBMCs, B-cell-depleted T cells, or T cells provided the cDNA or gDNA that made up the material.

Material: peripheral blood. This sequence joins TRBV11-2 and TRBJ2-1; 8 bases agree with TRBD1. The origin of this receptor is a human donor in a cohort sampled during active COVID-19. CDR3: CASGTGVGNEQFF. The CDR3 coding sequence is TGTGCCAGTGGGACAGGAGTGGGGAATGAGCAGTTCTTC.